The 16 T cell receptor beta chains in this list originate from one sample, sequenced in a study of cytomegalovirus exposure and HLA in healthy donors. PCR used 60 Vbeta primers and 13 Jbeta primers. TCRdb's table, derived via immunoSEQ multiplex PCR, lists solely in-frame clones and lacks some. Of roughly 250,000 clones listed, over 70% are singletons. The material sequenced was PBMCs. The receptors were sampled from a girl aged 2-10 years in good health and CMV-seronegative.

This clone appeared once. The chain joins TRBV28 to TRBJ2-7; 8 nucleotides match TRBD1. CDR1 and CDR2 (germline): MDHEN, SYDVKM. CDR3 length: 15 residues. With V trimmed by 6 bases and J by 3 bases, 10 bases remained unmatched. The CDR3 DNA follows: TGTGCCAGCAGCCTAAAGACAGGGGCCCTCTACGAGCAGTACTTC. It yields the protein CASSLKTGALYEQYF.

In this sample, this clone turned up once. This chain links TRBV18 with TRBJ1-2; 8 nucleotides align to TRBD1. Germline V gives CDR1 KGHSH, CDR2 LQKENI. V shed 3 bases, J shed 4 bases, and the junction held 7 bases outside the gene matches. The CDR3 length is 15 residues. The CDR3 sequence is CASSPAGGYGYGYTF. DNA of the CDR3: TGTGCCAGCTCACCGGCAGGGGGCTACGGCTATGGCTACACCTTC.

CDR3 amino acids: CASSSLFSRQGYYGYTF. The CDR3 DNA sequence: TGTGCCAGCAGTTCCCTGTTTTCCCGACAGGGTTACTATGGCTACACCTTC. The V gene is TRBV28, the J gene TRBJ1-2; 7 bases agree with TRBD1. The J segment lost 3 bases and the V segment lost 4 bases, leaving 14 bases of the junction unmatched. The CDR3 runs 17 residues. Germline loops: CDR1 MDHEN, CDR2 SYDVKM.

The rearrangement joins TRBV11-2 to TRBJ2-5; TRBD2 is a possible D gene (6 bases). V lost 4 bases, J lost 5 bases, and 20 bases lay in between. This CDR3 has 16 amino acids. Germline CDR1 reads SGHAT; CDR2 reads FQNNGV. The CDR3 here is CASSSPERGATETQYF. The CDR3 bases are TGTGCCAGCAGCTCCCCTGAACGCGGGGCGACGGAGACCCAGTACTTC.

Written as DNA, the CDR3 is TGTGCCAGCAGTGACCCACAGGGGAGAACTGGGGCCAACGTCCTGACTTTC. Its translation is CASSDPQGRTGANVLTF. This rearrangement joins TRBV2 to TRBJ2-6, with TRBD1 matching 7 bases. The V segment lost 3 bases and the J segment 2 bases; nucleotides outside the gene matches: 7. Germline loops: CDR1 SNHLY, CDR2 FYNNEI. The CDR3 runs 17 residues.

The rearrangement links TRBV29-1 to TRBJ2-2; D ambiguous. Trimming stripped 4 bases from V and 6 bases from J, with 6 bases between. Germline CDR1 SQVTM, CDR2 ANQGSEA. There are 11 residues in the CDR3. The CDR3: CSVVPAGELFF. The CDR3 DNA sequence: TGCAGCGTTGTACCGGCCGGGGAGCTGTTTTTT.

The chain links TRBV10-3 to TRBJ1-1; possibly TRBD1 for D (6 bases). Trimming left V 0 bases short and J 7 bases short, with 21 bases between. The CDR3 loop spans 17 amino acids. Germline V gene data show CDR1 as ENHRY and CDR2 as SYGVKD. The CDR3, as DNA: TGTGCCATCAGTGAGTCAGGGGGGGGGCGCGTGAGGCATGAAGCTTTCTTT. This encodes CAISESGGGRVRHEAFF.

This chain connects TRBV9 to TRBJ2-1, with 8 bases fitting TRBD1. Germline values: CDR1 SGDLS, CDR2 YYNGEE. V lost 0 bases to trimming and J lost 7 bases; unmatched junction nucleotides: 15. This CDR3 is built from 18 residues. The CDR3 nucleotides are TGTGCCAGCAGCGTAGAGGAATTCAGGGGGCACGCGGGAAATGAGCAGTTCTTC. Encoded protein: CASSVEEFRGHAGNEQFF.

The genes are TRBV7-6 and TRBJ2-7, with TRBD1 matching over 7 bases. Germline V gene sequence: CDR1 SGHVS, CDR2 FNYEAQ. V gave up 1 base and J gave up 1 base; unmatched junction bases: 4. This CDR3 has 15 residues. This chain's CDR3 is CASSLGQGISYEQYF. For the CDR3, the DNA is TGTGCCAGCAGCTTAGGACAGGGTATTTCCTACGAGCAGTACTTC.

J is TRBJ2-7 and V is TRBV28, with D tentatively TRBD1 (5 bases). The CDR3 contains 14 residues. CDR1 and CDR2 (germline): MDHEN, SYDVKM. V was shortened by 4 bases and J by 3 bases, with 13 bases between the two germline ends. The CDR3 region has the DNA TGTGCCAGCAGTTCGCCGCAGGGTGGCTACGAGCAGTACTTC. Translating it yields CASSSPQGGYEQYF.

The chain is built from TRBV19 and TRBJ2-7, with D unclear. Trimming removed 0 bases at V and 1 base at J, with 13 bases between. This CDR3 region has 16 residues. Looked up from germline, CDR1 is LNHDA and CDR2 is SQIVND (reference sequence). CDR3 sequence: CASSIDPRFGSYEQYF. The CDR3 DNA is TGTGCCAGTAGTATAGATCCCAGGTTTGGATCCTACGAGCAGTACTTC.

The table lists this clone with a few counts. The chain recombines TRBV2 with TRBJ1-5, with 8 nucleotides matching TRBD1. V shed 5 bases, J shed 2 bases, and the junction held 2 bases outside the gene matches. Per germline, CDR1 SNHLY and CDR2 FYNNEI. The CDR3 is 14 amino acids. The CDR3 region has the DNA TGTGCCAGCAGTCCGGACAGGGGCAATCAGCCCCAGCATTTT. Protein product: CASSPDRGNQPQHF.

The rearrangement joins TRBV29-1 to TRBJ1-3; 9 nucleotides line up with TRBD1. V lost 1 base, J lost 4 bases, and 11 bases stayed unmatched. Germline CDR1 and CDR2: SQVTM and ANQGSEA. This CDR3 spans 17 amino acids. The CDR3 reads CSVEVRDRDSIGNTIYF. For the CDR3, the DNA is TGCAGCGTTGAAGTCCGGGACAGGGATAGTATCGGAAACACCATATATTTT.

This chain joins TRBV5-4 and TRBJ1-2; 7 nucleotides align to TRBD1. This CDR3 has 15 residues. From germline, CDR1 is SGHNT and CDR2 YYREEE (reference sequence). Trimming at V came to 4 bases and at J to 4 bases, leaving 10 bases not matched to a gene. The CDR3 nucleotides read TGTGCCAGCAGCCCCTCGGACAGGACGGGCTATGGCTACACCTTC. Its translation is CASSPSDRTGYGYTF.

As DNA, the CDR3 is TGCGCCAGCAGCCGGTTGGGCGGGAGTTCAGATACGCAGTATTTT. Translation gives CASSRLGGSSDTQYF. The chain is built from TRBV5-1 and TRBJ2-3, with 7 bases identical to TRBD2. Germline V gives CDR1 SGHRS, CDR2 YFSETQ. The CDR3 is 15 residues long. V lost 4 bases to trimming and J lost 4 bases; unmatched junction nucleotides: 9. Using reference TRBV5-1 and TRBJ2-3 for the parts outside the CDR3, the full variable domain is KAGVTQTPRYLIKTRGQQVTLSCSPISGHRSVSWYQQTPGQGLQFLFEYFSETQRNKGNFPGRFSGRQFSNSRSEMNVSTLELGDSALYLCASSRLGGSSDTQYFGPGTRLTVL.

J is TRBJ2-7 and V is TRBV28; no firm D call. The ends were cut back, 6 bases at V and 1 base at J, with 7 bases in the middle. The length of the CDR3 is 12 residues. Germline-derived CDR1 and CDR2 are MDHEN and SYDVKM. DNA of the CDR3: TGTGCCAGCAGATATAATTCCTACGAGCAGTACTTC. This translates into CASRYNSYEQYF.